The entry below gives a single T cell receptor (beta chain) sequence along with its context. Assay: immunoSEQ multiplex PCR; the TCRdb copy retains only in-frame clones and omits some. The data show roughly 150,000 clones, approximately 78% seen once. The record originates from a study of blood T cell repertoires in COVID-19. The TCR originated in a human donor in a cohort sampled during active COVID-19. Sequenced material: peripheral blood.

In DNA form, the CDR3 reads TGCAGCGTTAGCCGACAGGCGGACTCCTACGAGCAGTACTTC. This translates into CSVSRQADSYEQYF. V gene TRBV29-1 combines with J gene TRBJ2-7; D is perhaps TRBD1 (6 bases). Germline-derived CDR1 and CDR2 are SQVTM and ANQGSEA. With 5 bases removed from V and 0 bases from J, the gap between germline ends came to 14 bases. The CDR3 has 14 residues.